Listed below are T cell receptor beta chains from one sample, sequenced in a study of read filtering for tumor transcriptome and immune sequencing. TCRdb ran MiXCR on the reads and lists one entry per CDR3 protein. The sample includes some 41,000 distinct CDR3 sequences, over 9.5% of them seen just once. The specimen was a population of CD138-negative cells sorted from bone marrow. Every receptor here comes from a donor at least 40 years old with multiple myeloma. Each CDR3 is given with its conserved first and last residue. Fields, in order: V gene, J gene, CDR3 protein.

>TRBV2|TRBJ1-1
CASSEAGGTEAFF
>TRBV7-9|TRBJ1-2
CASSLGMRGPKRGYTF
>TRBV2|TRBJ1-2
CASTEEYGYTF
>TRBV20-1|TRBJ1-5
CSASSTGGDQPQHF
>TRBV28|TRBJ2-3
CASSFVRGPTDTQYF
>TRBV10-3|TRBJ2-1
CAISDGLAGGEFF
>TRBV5-1|TRBJ2-7
CASSLGPAGSSYEQYF
>TRBV28|TRBJ2-7
CASSWGTYEQYF
>TRBV3-1|TRBJ2-1
CASSPTSGTYNEQFF
>TRBV28|TRBJ2-3
CASGLRGSMSDTQYF
>TRBV7-8|TRBJ2-1
CASSSRLAGIKEQFF
>TRBV24-1|TRBJ2-2
CATSDSGTATGELFF
>TRBV6-2/TRBV6-3|TRBJ2-1
CASSQEVAGANEQFF
>TRBV7-2|TRBJ2-1
CASSWIGTYNEQFF
>TRBV5-1|TRBJ1-1
CASSYRTGYWNTEAFF
>TRBV9|TRBJ1-1
CASSPPGQGKTEAFF
>TRBV5-1|TRBJ2-2
CASSGEFLPGTGELFF
>TRBV6-6|TRBJ1-2
CASTRRGREWDGHTF
>TRBV27|TRBJ2-5
CASSQGGLYQETQYF
>TRBV5-1|TRBJ2-1
CASSLAGGGTYNEQFF
>TRBV28|TRBJ2-3
CASSFQGSSTDTQYF
>TRBV20-1|TRBJ2-5
CSAKRSGGVQETQYF